A selection of T cell receptor beta chains follows, all from one sample in a study of response to subunit inactivated influenza vaccine. TCRdb redid the calling of the RT-PCR reads with MiXCR, one entry per CDR3 protein. The sample has over 400,000 distinct CDR3 sequences; about a tenth are singletons. The sequences come from PBMCs from blood, collected 40 to 50 days after vaccination. The source of these receptors is a man aged 45 to 65 who received an inactivated influenza vaccine. CDR3s include the opening cysteine and the closing phenylalanine or tryptophan. The order of the fields is clone size, V gene, J gene, D gene, CDR3 protein, CDR3 DNA. D genes are given only for firm matches. Expanded clones are given a class, and other clones once, few, many or no size at all.

>few|TRBV20-1|TRBJ2-3|NA
CSAIQSSTDTQYF
TGCAGTGCTATACAGTCCTCCACAGATACGCAGTATTTT
>few|TRBV7-6|TRBJ2-3|NA
CASSLRSASRTDTQYF
TGTGCCAGCAGCTTACGGTCGGCTAGCCGCACAGATACGCAGTATTTT
>few|TRBV11-2|TRBJ2-7|NA
CASSLEGYGGAWAYEQYF
TGTGCCAGCAGCTTAGAAGGTTATGGGGGAGCTTGGGCTTACGAGCAGTACTTC
>few|TRBV27|TRBJ2-7|NA
CASGLPRGGYEQYF
TGTGCCAGCGGCCTTCCCAGGGGAGGCTACGAGCAGTACTTC
>few|TRBV12-3/TRBV12-4|TRBJ1-1|NA
CASSLVSAGTEAFF
TGTGCCAGCAGTTTAGTTTCAGCGGGCACTGAAGCTTTCTTT
>NA|TRBV28|TRBJ1-1|NA
CASRTTQIFPHTEAFF
TGTGCCAGCCGTACGACACAGATATTTCCACACACTGAAGCTTTCTTT
>few|TRBV28|TRBJ2-1|TRBD2
CASSDPSGGYNEQFF
TGTGCCAGCAGTGATCCTAGCGGGGGATACAATGAGCAGTTCTTC
>NA|TRBV6-1|TRBJ2-7|NA
CASTKYKSYEQYF
TGTGCCAGTACGAAATACAAATCCTACGAGCAGTACTTC
>NA|TRBV12-3/TRBV12-4|TRBJ2-1|NA
CASKKGAGGNWEQFF
TGTGCCAGCAAAAAAGGGGCTGGCGGTAATTGGGAGCAGTTCTTC
>NA|TRBV10-3|TRBJ2-1|NA
CAISESTGEQFF
TGTGCCATCAGTGAGTCGACGGGTGAGCAGTTCTTC
>many|TRBV5-1|TRBJ2-1|NA
CASSGTSSYNEQFF
TGCGCCAGCAGCGGGACCAGCTCCTACAATGAGCAGTTCTTC
>NA|TRBV28|TRBJ2-7|NA
CASSSPGNTYEQYF
TGTGCCAGCAGCTCCCCAGGGAACACCTACGAGCAGTACTTC
>few|TRBV3-1|TRBJ2-4|TRBD2
CASSTSGITKNIQYF
TGTGCCAGCAGCACTAGCGGGATTACCAAAAACATTCAGTACTTC
>NA|TRBV29-1|TRBJ2-2|TRBD2
CSVLISGRANTGELFF
TGCAGCGTTCTCATTAGCGGGAGAGCGAACACCGGGGAGCTGTTTTTT
>NA|TRBV21-1|TRBJ2-5|NA
CASTTLAGALQETQYF
TGTGCCAGCACCACACTAGCGGGGGCCCTACAAGAGACCCAGTACTTC
>NA|TRBV29-1|TRBJ2-1|TRBD2
CSIPLAVDNEQFF
TGCAGCATACCGCTAGCGGTCGACAATGAGCAGTTCTTC
>few|TRBV7-9|TRBJ1-5|TRBD1
CASSYGTASNQPQHF
TGTGCCAGCAGCTACGGGACAGCTAGCAATCAGCCCCAGCATTTT
>NA|TRBV18|TRBJ2-1|NA
CASSPPSGRRSYNEQFF
TGTGCCAGCTCACCACCGTCCGGACGGCGCTCCTACAATGAGCAGTTCTTC
>many|TRBV12-3/TRBV12-4|TRBJ2-7|NA
CASSFGGGTREQYF
TGTGCCAGCAGTTTCGGTGGAGGTACCCGCGAGCAGTACTTC
>few|TRBV29-1|TRBJ2-5|TRBD2
CSAGTRGETQYF
TGCAGCGCCGGGACTAGAGGAGAGACCCAGTACTTC
>few|TRBV5-6|TRBJ2-5|NA
CASSLGGRVETQYF
TGTGCCAGCAGCTTGGGGGGCAGGGTGGAGACCCAGTACTTC
>few|TRBV24-1|TRBJ2-1|TRBD1
CATSDFRVDRGLNEQFF
TGTGCCACCAGTGATTTTCGTGTGGACAGGGGCCTCAATGAGCAGTTCTTC
>NA|TRBV10-3|TRBJ1-5|NA
CATNRDDQPQHF
TGTGCCACCAACAGGGACGATCAGCCCCAGCATTTT
>NA|TRBV29-1|TRBJ2-7|TRBD1
CSATGGQGIYEQYF
TGCAGCGCTACTGGAGGACAGGGGATCTACGAGCAGTACTTC
>few|TRBV7-2|TRBJ2-7|NA
CASSLGQKGSEQYF
TGTGCCAGCAGCTTAGGACAGAAAGGTAGCGAGCAGTACTTC
>many|TRBV12-3/TRBV12-4|TRBJ2-3|NA
CASSPGTGHTDTQYF
TGTGCCAGCAGCCCCGGGACGGGACACACAGATACGCAGTATTTT
>few|TRBV5-1|TRBJ2-6|NA
CASSLRGSGPGANVLTF
TGCGCCAGCAGCTTGAGAGGCAGCGGGCCTGGGGCCAACGTCCTGACTTTC
>NA|TRBV6-1|TRBJ2-7|TRBD2
CASSGTSGGYSYEQYF
TGTGCCAGCAGTGGGACTAGCGGGGGCTACTCCTACGAGCAGTACTTC
>few|TRBV6-1|TRBJ1-2|TRBD1
CASSSSRTGGGYTF
TGTGCCAGCAGCTCGAGCAGGACAGGTGGTGGCTACACCTTC
>NA|TRBV6-1|TRBJ1-3|NA
CASRAQESGNTIYF
TGTGCCAGCAGGGCCCAGGAGTCTGGAAACACCATATATTTT
>few|TRBV5-1|TRBJ2-2|TRBD1
CASSLQGAITGELFF
TGCGCCAGCAGCCTACAGGGGGCAATCACCGGGGAGCTGTTTTTT
>few|TRBV20-1|TRBJ2-5|NA
CSARSSQGRETQYF
TGCAGTGCTAGATCTAGTCAGGGAAGAGAGACCCAGTACTTC
>NA|TRBV12-3/TRBV12-4|TRBJ2-5|NA
CASGPLGTSGGTQYF
TGTGCCAGCGGCCCATTGGGAACGAGCGGAGGGACCCAGTACTTC
>NA|TRBV9|TRBJ2-2|NA
CASSVAQDLNTGELFF
TGTGCCAGCAGCGTAGCACAGGACTTAAACACCGGGGAGCTGTTTTTT
>NA|TRBV20-1|TRBJ2-1|NA
CSAIWGGQYNEQFF
TGCAGTGCTATCTGGGGGGGGCAATACAATGAGCAGTTCTTC
>many|TRBV20-1|TRBJ1-4|NA
CSASGRGLTSNEKLFF
TGCAGTGCTAGCGGCCGGGGGCTGACCTCTAATGAAAAACTGTTTTTT
>NA|TRBV7-6|TRBJ2-5|NA
CASSLTGTLQETQYF
TGTGCCAGCAGCTTAACAGGGACACTCCAAGAGACCCAGTACTTC
>NA|TRBV7-8|TRBJ2-2|TRBD1
CASIEHRDRGPGELFF
TGTGCCAGCATCGAGCACCGGGACAGGGGACCCGGGGAGCTGTTTTTT
>NA|TRBV10-3|TRBJ2-2|TRBD1
CAIRPGQGYTGELFF
TGTGCCATCAGGCCGGGACAGGGGTACACCGGGGAGCTGTTTTTT
>few|TRBV18|TRBJ2-3|TRBD1
CASSSPNRGQDTQYF
TGTGCCAGCTCTTCCCCTAACAGGGGGCAAGATACGCAGTATTTT
>many|TRBV9|TRBJ2-7|NA
CASSVEEGTYEQYF
TGTGCCAGCAGCGTAGAAGAGGGCACCTACGAGCAGTACTTC
>many|TRBV7-2|TRBJ2-7|TRBD2
CASSLGEGPYEQYF
TGTGCCAGCAGCTTGGGGGAGGGCCCCTACGAGCAGTACTTC
>NA|TRBV28|TRBJ1-2|NA
CASSFRAGYYGYTF
TGTGCCAGCAGTTTCCGCGCAGGGTACTATGGCTACACCTTC
>NA|TRBV28|TRBJ1-1|NA
CASNIQGRSEAFF
TGTGCCAGCAACATTCAGGGGAGGTCTGAAGCTTTCTTT
>many|TRBV3-1|TRBJ2-1|NA
CASSRELISSYNEQFF
TGTGCCAGCAGCCGGGAGCTGATCAGCTCCTACAATGAGCAGTTCTTC
>few|TRBV10-3|TRBJ1-1|TRBD1
CAIRDRDRRTEAFF
TGTGCCATCAGAGACCGGGACAGGAGAACTGAAGCTTTCTTT
>NA|TRBV5-5|TRBJ1-1|TRBD1
CASSPGQGAQSLTEAFF
TGTGCCAGCAGCCCAGGACAGGGGGCGCAGAGTCTCACTGAAGCTTTCTTT
>many|TRBV29-1|TRBJ2-5|NA
CSVGARYQETQYF
TGCAGCGTTGGAGCGCGGTATCAAGAGACCCAGTACTTC
>few|TRBV28|TRBJ2-1|TRBD2
CASSFPGTSFYNEQFF
TGTGCCAGCAGTTTCCCCGGGACTAGCTTTTACAATGAGCAGTTCTTC
>few|TRBV5-6|TRBJ2-3|TRBD2
CASSTMTSGAFTDTQYF
TGTGCCAGCAGCACAATGACTAGCGGGGCCTTCACAGATACGCAGTATTTT
>many|TRBV6-5|TRBJ2-1|NA
CASSYGTGWTREQFF
TGTGCCAGCAGTTACGGTACGGGATGGACAAGAGAGCAGTTCTTC
>few|TRBV6-5|TRBJ2-3|TRBD2
CASSYTLAGGRTDTQYF
TGTGCCAGCAGTTACACCTTAGCGGGGGGGAGGACAGATACGCAGTATTTT
>NA|TRBV20-1|TRBJ1-1|NA
CRFKAGGTEAFF
TGCAGGTTCAAAGCGGGGGGGACTGAAGCTTTCTTT
>few|TRBV20-1|TRBJ1-4|NA
CSAGSGTFTNEKLFF
TGCAGTGCTGGTTCCGGGACTTTCACTAATGAAAAACTGTTTTTT
>NA|TRBV9|TRBJ2-7|TRBD2
CASSGSGRGEQYF
TGTGCCAGCAGCGGTAGCGGGAGGGGCGAGCAGTACTTC
>few|TRBV9|TRBJ2-2|TRBD1
CASSFNTGTARTGELFF
TGTGCCAGCAGCTTCAACACCGGGACAGCCCGCACCGGGGAGCTGTTTTTT
>few|TRBV7-9|TRBJ2-7|TRBD1
CASSLRDRGPHEQYF
TGTGCCAGCAGCTTGAGAGACAGGGGGCCCCACGAGCAGTACTTC
>NA|TRBV5-1|TRBJ1-6|NA
CASSLFTGAPRNF
TGCGCCAGCAGCTTGTTTACGGGCGCCCCCCGAAACTTT